The rows below give T cell receptor beta chains drawn from one sample of a study of Graves' ophthalmopathy and Graves' hyperthyroidism. TCRdb passed the multiplex PCR reads through MiXCR, listing each CDR3 protein once. Among about 400,000 distinct CDR3 sequences listed, 21% were seen once. Sequenced: peripheral blood. The origin of the receptors is a woman aged 18-29 years with stable Graves' hyperthyroidism. The conserved cysteine and the conserved F or W are not part of the CDR3 here. The order of the fields is V gene, CDR3 protein.

TRBV6-2/TRBV6-3 ASMGSRGRPGELF
TRBV6-2/TRBV6-3 ACTSGRPYEQY
TRBV6-1 TSSEVGPGYT
TRBV4-3 ASSQTTSGRVEQY
TRBV5-1 ASNSGTSGRTDTQY
TRBV6-1 ASSELPGRRAREQY
TRBV7-2 ASSRQGTKETQY
TRBV5-1 ASSFGGLAGNTIY
TRBV7-2 ASSLRGLGNQPQH
TRBV27 ASSPGLASETQY
TRBV6-2/TRBV6-3 ASNRAEGTGANVLT
TRBV6-5 ASSYGRGGEEETQY
TRBV6-1 ASSPLLGSGYT
TRBV24-1 ATSDGPGRNTEAF
TRBV11-2 ASSSVQGRTYEQY
TRBV29-1 SVERSGISGANVLT
TRBV12-3/TRBV12-4 ASSFGQGTWEQY
TRBV2 ASTPGAGGTYEQY
TRBV6-2/TRBV6-3 ASSYLSWHEQY
TRBV6-2/TRBV6-3 ASKNRDMGAWTEY
TRBV28 ASSPGGSGETQY
TRBV7-8 ASSLRQAETQY
TRBV18 ASSPPRGQVYSYEQY
TRBV2 ASSDRLSGHGLYGYT
TRBV7-8 ATSGRVPFDNYGYT
TRBV28 ASSFLGIQY
TRBV29-1 SVVASEQY
TRBV7-2 ASSAGQGTFQETQY
TRBV5-6 ASSLGLEQY
TRBV2 ASGGTSSVQETQY
TRBV3-1 ASSQGVADSYEQY
TRBV20-1 SARDVREGGTGELC
TRBV7-2 ASSVGLPSNQPQH
TRBV7-8 ASSLDRDGYT
TRBV6-1 ASRRGQVYEQY